The clone carrying this T cell receptor beta chain has just a few counts. The antigen remains undetermined. This specimen belongs to a study of CD8+ T cells in alopecia areata. Study-wide results and caveats: Resident alphabeta T cells of normal skin are also sequenced in scalp samples. Researchers report lesional scalp, most notably alopecia totalis/universalis, outstripped normal scalp in clonality.

Germline-derived CDR1 and CDR2 are MGHRA and YSYEKL. Trimming stripped 1 base from V and 5 bases from J, with 14 bases between. The CDR3 totals 16 residues. Reverse transcription of extracted RNA yielded cDNA, which provided the sequencing template. Only in-frame clones appear in the TCRdb table, and some are missing; sequencing was by immunoSEQ multiplex PCR. This table holds 110,000 or so clones, about 61% found once. Starting from PBMCs, sorting isolated CD4+ and CD8+ T cells. The chain joins TRBV4-1 to TRBJ2-2; no reliable D call. The sequenced sample was CD4+ T cells sorted from blood. This sequence was found in a human donor in good health. CDR3 bases: TGCGCCAGCAGCCAAGGCGAGTCTATCTATACCGGGGAGCTGTTTTTT. Translation gives CASSQGESIYTGELFF.